The rows below give T cell receptor beta chains drawn from one sample of a study of blood T cell repertoires in COVID-19. Sequencing used immunoSEQ multiplex PCR; TCRdb keeps in-frame clones, though not all of them. The sample includes fewer than 200,000 clones, 80% to 85% of them seen just once. The sample consisted of peripheral blood. Receptor source: a woman of 80 years or more with active or convalescent COVID-19. CDR3s include the opening cysteine and the closing phenylalanine or tryptophan. Each record gives: D gene, clone size, J gene, V gene, CDR3 protein, CDR3 DNA. The D gene is left open where the match is weak. The size field is filled for only some rows; it gives once, few, many or a size class.

>.|.|TRBJ1-6|TRBV2
CASTLEGVHNSPLHF
TGTGCCAGCACCCTCGAGGGGGTTCATAATTCACCCCTCCACTTT
>.|.|TRBJ1-3|TRBV30
CAWTAPGRGNTIYF
TGTGCCTGGACCGCTCCAGGGCGTGGAAACACCATATATTTT
>TRBD1|.|TRBJ2-2|TRBV9
CASSYSGGSGTGELFF
TGTGCCAGCAGCTATTCAGGGGGCTCGGGAACCGGGGAGCTGTTTTTT
>.|.|TRBJ2-6|TRBV6-4
CASSDLSGANVLTF
TGTGCCAGCAGTGACCTCTCTGGGGCCAACGTCCTGACTTTC
>TRBD1|.|TRBJ2-3|TRBV18
CASSPSPGTATDTQYF
TGTGCCAGCTCACCATCCCCCGGGACAGCCACAGATACGCAGTATTTT
>.|.|TRBJ2-2|TRBV7-2
CASSKEGRGPSGELFF
TGTGCCAGCAGCAAGGAAGGGCGGGGGCCAAGCGGGGAGCTGTTTTTT
>.|.|TRBJ1-2|TRBV14
CASSQEWGRGYTF
TGTGCCAGCAGCCAAGAGTGGGGGCGGGGCTACACCTTC
>TRBD1|.|TRBJ1-4|TRBV5-4
CASSDRGNLATNEKLFF
TGTGCCAGCAGCGACAGGGGGAACCTTGCAACTAATGAAAAACTGTTTTTT
>TRBD1|.|TRBJ1-1|TRBV5-5
CASSPTRGQAFKREAFF
TGTGCCAGCAGCCCGACGAGGGGACAGGCGTTTAAGCGTGAAGCTTTCTTT
>TRBD1|once|TRBJ1-2|TRBV25-1
CASSGIGTGRLHTF
TGTGCCTCCTCCGGAATAGGGACAGGGAGGTTACACACCTTC
>TRBD1|.|TRBJ1-2|TRBV27
CASSFLQGYYGYTF
TGTGCCAGCAGTTTTCTACAGGGGTACTATGGCTACACCTTC
>TRBD2|.|TRBJ2-7|TRBV5-8
CASSLRDGGYEQYF
TGTGCCAGCAGCTTGCGGGACGGGGGGTACGAGCAGTACTTC
>TRBD1|.|TRBJ1-6|TRBV6-2/TRBV6-3
CASSSPGQNSPLHF
TGTGCCAGCAGTTCTCCGGGACAGAATTCACCCCTCCACTTT
>.|.|TRBJ1-2|TRBV19
CASTLSTAGTANGYTF
TGTGCCAGTACCCTCAGCACCGCGGGGACTGCAAATGGCTACACCTTC
>TRBD2|.|TRBJ2-5|TRBV4-1
CASSRTGGPQETQYF
TGCGCCAGCAGCCGTACGGGGGGGCCCCAAGAGACCCAGTACTTC
>TRBD2|.|TRBJ2-2|TRBV24-1
CATSAASGGRGTGELFF
TGTGCCACCAGTGCGGCTAGCGGGGGAAGAGGTACCGGGGAGCTGTTTTTT
>TRBD1|few|TRBJ1-5|TRBV28
CASSLPTGQPQHF
TGTGCCAGCAGTTTACCGACAGGGCAGCCCCAGCATTTT
>.|.|TRBJ1-5|TRBV7-2
CASSPDSSNQPQHF
TGTGCCAGCAGCCCAGACAGTAGCAATCAGCCCCAGCATTTT
>.|.|TRBJ1-4|TRBV14
CASSQDRGATNEKLFF
TGTGCCAGCAGCCAAGATCGGGGGGCAACTAATGAAAAACTGTTTTTT
>.|few|TRBJ2-2|TRBV9
CASSGSTGTGELFF
TGTGCCAGCAGCGGATCGACAGGCACCGGGGAGCTGTTTTTT
>TRBD1|.|TRBJ2-5|TRBV9
CASSVEQGAWETQYF
TGTGCCAGCAGCGTAGAGCAGGGGGCGTGGGAGACCCAGTACTTC
>TRBD1|few|TRBJ1-4|TRBV3-1/TRBV3-2
CATQGVNEKLFF
TGTGCCACCCAGGGGGTAAATGAAAAACTGTTTTTT
>.|.|TRBJ1-5|TRBV3-1/TRBV3-2
CASSQLGENQPQHF
TGTGCCAGCAGCCAACTAGGGGAAAATCAGCCCCAGCATTTT
>TRBD2|once|TRBJ2-1|TRBV6-5
CASMTSGGRQFF
TGTGCCAGCATGACTAGCGGGGGCCGGCAGTTCTTC
>.|.|TRBJ1-2|TRBV6-6
CASSYERGNYGYTF
TGTGCCAGCAGTTATGAAAGGGGTAACTATGGCTACACCTTC
>.|.|TRBJ2-5|TRBV5-1
CASSLAARGGKETQYF
TGCGCCAGCAGCTTGGCGGCCCGCGGAGGGAAAGAGACCCAGTACTTC
>.|.|TRBJ2-1|TRBV29-1
CSVEGRAGAYNEQFF
TGCAGCGTTGAAGGGAGGGCAGGAGCCTACAATGAGCAGTTCTTC
>.|few|TRBJ2-1|TRBV30
CAWSRIAVSSYNEQFF
TGTGCCTGGAGTCGGATCGCGGTCAGCTCCTACAATGAGCAGTTCTTC
>TRBD1|.|TRBJ2-2|TRBV19
CASSGTGTGGIGELFF
TGTGCCAGTAGTGGGACCGGGACAGGGGGAATCGGGGAGCTGTTTTTT